A single sample gave rise to the 17 T cell receptor beta chains below, sequenced in a study of cytotoxic CD8 clonotypes in ibrutinib-treated CLL. Repertoires were generated with immunoSEQ multiplex PCR, while TCRdb's copy carries only in-frame clones and drops some. The data hold about 130,000 clones, with approximately 85% observed a single time. The material was PBMCs, obtained after 24 months of ibrutinib treatment. Every receptor here comes from a human donor with chronic lymphocytic leukemia.

J is TRBJ1-1 and V is TRBV7-8; D is ambiguous. The CDR3 contains 13 residues. Germline CDR1 is SGHVS and CDR2 is FQNEAQ. V shed 4 bases and J shed 10 bases, with 16 bases lying between them. CDR3 sequence (DNA): TGTGCCAGCAGCTCGACGGCCGGGCGTCTAGCTTTCTTT. Translated: CASSSTAGRLAFF. Full variable domain (missing parts from reference TRBV7-8 and TRBJ1-1): GAGVSQSPRYKVAKRGQDVALRCDPISGHVSLFWYQQALGQGPEFLTYFQNEAQLDKSGLPSDRFFAERPEGSVSTLKIQRTQQEDSAVYLCASSSTAGRLAFFGQGTRLTVV.

The rearrangement links TRBV2 to TRBJ1-1; D is ambiguous. CDR3 length: 13 amino acids. Germline V CDR1 and CDR2: SNHLY, FYNNEI. Trimming stripped 6 bases from V and 5 bases from J, with 13 bases between. CDR3 DNA: TGTGCCAGCAGAAACAGTGGGAGGACTGAAGCTTTCTTT. Its translation is CASRNSGRTEAFF.

This clone was seen only once. The gene calls are TRBV5-1 and TRBJ2-2, with D unclear. The CDR3 is made up of 16 amino acids. Per the germline V gene, CDR1 is SGHRS and CDR2 is YFSETQ. Trimming shortened V by 0 bases and J by 0 bases, and 9 bases separated the two germline ends. Here the CDR3 reads CASSLGALANTGELFF. CDR3 nucleotides: TGCGCCAGCAGCTTGGGGGCACTCGCGAACACCGGGGAGCTGTTTTTT.

J is TRBJ2-7 and V is TRBV5-4; no reliable D call. The CDR3 is 15 amino acids. Trimming stripped 4 bases from V and 6 bases from J, with 20 bases between. Germline CDR1 is SGHNT and CDR2 is YYREEE (reference sequence). CDR3 DNA: TGTGCCAGCAGCCCGCGCGGAGCCAGGTACGGCGAGCAGTACTTC. Residues: CASSPRGARYGEQYF.

The rearrangement links TRBV2 to TRBJ2-5; 7 bases match TRBD2. This CDR3 contains 15 residues. The junction had 9 bases not matched to a gene; V was cut back by 6 bases and J by 2 bases. The germline gives CDR1 SNHLY, CDR2 FYNNEI. The CDR3 bases are TGTGCCAGCAGGTACCTTTCTAGCGGTCAAGAGACCCAGTACTTC. Its protein product is CASRYLSSGQETQYF.

This rearrangement joins TRBV19 to TRBJ2-7; possible D gene TRBD1, 5 bases. The CDR3 has 12 residues. Germline V gives CDR1 LNHDA, CDR2 SQIVND (reference sequence). V lost 7 bases and J 2 bases, leaving 9 bases between the germline ends. In DNA, the CDR3 is TGTGCCAGTACTGGCAGGGCCTACGAGCAGTACTTC. This sequence encodes CASTGRAYEQYF.

The chain has TRBV4-3 and TRBJ2-1; 15 nucleotides line up with TRBD2. The CDR3 spans 18 residues. CDR1 LGHNA and CDR2 YSLEER come from the germline V gene. After removal of 0 bases from V and 4 bases from J, the junction contained 4 bases not matched to a gene. CDR3 DNA: TGCGCCAGCAGCCAAGAATCAGGACTAGCGGGAGGGTACAATGAGCAGTTCTTC. This codes for CASSQESGLAGGYNEQFF.

The rearrangement joins TRBV7-9 to TRBJ2-3, with D possibly TRBD2 on 6 matching bases. Looked up from germline, CDR1 is SEHNR and CDR2 is FQNEAQ (reference sequence). The CDR3 spans 14 residues. V lost 5 bases and J 9 bases, leaving 18 bases between the germline ends. CDR3: CASSPVARLGTQYF. CDR3 nucleotides: TGTGCCAGCAGCCCCGTCGCTAGACTAGGGACGCAGTATTTT.

The chain carries TRBV2 and TRBJ2-5; D is uncertain. V lost 5 bases and J lost 1, with 8 bases in between. This CDR3 comprises 13 residues. Germline-derived CDR1 and CDR2 are SNHLY and FYNNEI. The CDR3 protein is CASSRNGQETQYF. The CDR3, as DNA: TGTGCCAGCAGTCGGAACGGCCAAGAGACCCAGTACTTC.

This sequence joins TRBV5-6 and TRBJ1-1, with TRBD1 identical over 7 bases. The V gene end was trimmed by 0 bases and the J gene end by 4 bases; junction bases not matched to a gene: 3. Germline V lookup: CDR1 SGHDT, CDR2 YYEEEE. The CDR3 totals 14 residues. CDR3 residues: CASSLGQGGTEAFF. In DNA form, the CDR3 reads TGTGCCAGCAGCTTGGGACAGGGAGGCACTGAAGCTTTCTTT.

This sequence joins TRBV2 and TRBJ1-3, with D unclear. The CDR3 totals 16 residues. Between the trimmed V and J ends, which lost 5 bases and 1 base, there was a span of 15 bases. Germline V gene data show CDR1 as SNHLY and CDR2 as FYNNEI. CDR3 amino acids: CASSSQTSPSGNTIYF. CDR3 nucleotide sequence: TGTGCCAGCAGTTCACAAACCTCCCCGTCTGGAAACACCATATATTTT.

The chain carries TRBV21-1 and TRBJ1-4; the listed D gene, TRBD1, was not tested against the DNA. TRBV21-1 is a pseudogene. The CDR3 is 14 amino acids. The CDR3 coding sequence is TGTGCCAGCGGCAACAGAACAACTAATGAAAAACTGTTTTTT. Translating gives CASGNRTTNEKLFF.

A word on this clone: Its ends do not fully match the called genes, so a read error is possible. V is TRBV7-7 and J is TRBJ2-5; D tentatively fits TRBD1 or TRBD2 (6 bases each). Germline CDR1 SSHAT, CDR2 FNYEAQ (reference sequence). The CDR3 runs 18 residues. The CDR3: CASSLKFGRDKGRETQYF. Written as DNA, the CDR3 is TGTGCTAGCAGCTTAAAATTTGGGCGGGACAAGGGGCGAGAGACCCAGTACTTC. The variable domain in full, completed from reference TRBV7-7 and TRBJ2-5, reads GAGVSQSPRYKVTKRGQDVTLRCDPISSHATLYWYQQALGQGPEFLTYFNYEAQPDKSGLPSDRFSAERPEGSISTLTIQRTEQRDSAMYRCASSLKFGRDKGRETQYFGPGTRLLVL.

The chain carries TRBV6-5 and TRBJ2-2, with D possibly TRBD2 on 6 matching bases. The V gene lost 2 bases and the J gene lost 6 bases, with 10 bases spanning the gap. The CDR3 has 14 residues. CDR1 is MNHEY, CDR2 SVGAGI, per germline. This CDR3 is CASSYVGRAGELFF. CDR3 nucleotide sequence: TGTGCCAGCAGTTACGTCGGGAGAGCCGGGGAGCTGTTTTTT.

The chain links TRBV18 to TRBJ2-5, with 10 bases identical to TRBD1. The germline CDR1 and CDR2 sequences are KGHSH and LQKENI. This CDR3 is built from 15 residues. After removal of 6 bases from V and 4 bases from J, the junction contained 8 bases not matched to a gene. DNA of the CDR3: TGTGCCAGCTCCCCGGGACAGGGGAGAGGAGAGACCCAGTACTTC. It yields the protein CASSPGQGRGETQYF. The variable domain in full, completed from reference TRBV18 and TRBJ2-5, reads NAGVMQNPRHLVRRRGQEARLRCSPMKGHSHVYWYRQLPEEGLKFMVYLQKENIIDESGMPKERFSAEFPKEGPSILRIQQVVRGDSAAYFCASSPGQGRGETQYFGPGTRLLVL.

The J gene is TRBJ1-4, the V gene TRBV27; D is perhaps TRBD1 (6 bases). Germline values: CDR1 MNHEY, CDR2 SMNVEV (reference sequence). The CDR3 loop spans 17 amino acids. The V end was cut by 2 bases, the J end by 7 bases, with 20 bases between. For the CDR3, the DNA is TGTGCCAGCAGTTTAGGGGGGCCGATCCCCTCAGGTGAAAAACTGTTTTTT. It yields the protein CASSLGGPIPSGEKLFF.

The chain carries TRBV30 and TRBJ2-5; D assignment may be TRBD1 or TRBD2 (6 bases each). With 6 bases removed from V and 5 bases from J, the gap between germline ends came to 16 bases. Germline V gene data show CDR1 as GTSNPN and CDR2 as SVGIG (reference sequence). The CDR3 contains 13 residues. CDR3 nucleotide sequence: TGTGCCTGTACAAACGGGGGCCGGGAGACCCAGTACTTC. Protein sequence: CACTNGGRETQYF.